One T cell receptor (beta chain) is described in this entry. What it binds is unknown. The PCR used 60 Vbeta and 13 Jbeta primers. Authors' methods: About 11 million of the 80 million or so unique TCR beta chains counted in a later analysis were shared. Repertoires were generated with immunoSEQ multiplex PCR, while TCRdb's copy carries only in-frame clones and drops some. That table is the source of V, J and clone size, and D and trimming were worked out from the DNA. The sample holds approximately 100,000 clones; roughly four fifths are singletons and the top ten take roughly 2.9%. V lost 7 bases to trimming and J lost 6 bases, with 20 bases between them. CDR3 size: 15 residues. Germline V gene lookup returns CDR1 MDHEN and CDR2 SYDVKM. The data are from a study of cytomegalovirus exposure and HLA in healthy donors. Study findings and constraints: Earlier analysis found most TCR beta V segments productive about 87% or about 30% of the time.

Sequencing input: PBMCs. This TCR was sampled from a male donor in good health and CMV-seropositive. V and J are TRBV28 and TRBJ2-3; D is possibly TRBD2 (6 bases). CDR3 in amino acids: CASTLSGRGGDTQYF. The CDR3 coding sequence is TGTGCCAGCACCTTATCCGGACGCGGAGGGGATACGCAGTATTTT.